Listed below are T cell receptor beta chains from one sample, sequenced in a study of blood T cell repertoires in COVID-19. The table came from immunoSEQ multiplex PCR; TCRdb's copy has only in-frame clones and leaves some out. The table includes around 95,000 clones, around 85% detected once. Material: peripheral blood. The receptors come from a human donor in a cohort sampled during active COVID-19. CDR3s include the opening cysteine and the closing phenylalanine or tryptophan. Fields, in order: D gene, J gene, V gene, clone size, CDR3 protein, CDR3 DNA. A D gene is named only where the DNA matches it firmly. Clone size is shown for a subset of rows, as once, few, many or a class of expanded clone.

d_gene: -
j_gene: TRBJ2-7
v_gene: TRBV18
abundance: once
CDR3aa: CASSNREFSYEQYF
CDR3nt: TGTGCCAGCTCAAACCGGGAATTCTCCTACGAGCAGTACTTC

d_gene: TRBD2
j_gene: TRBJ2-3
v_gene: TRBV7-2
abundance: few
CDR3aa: CASSLSGVGNTQYF
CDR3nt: TGTGCCAGCAGCTTAAGCGGGGTGGGGAATACGCAGTATTTT

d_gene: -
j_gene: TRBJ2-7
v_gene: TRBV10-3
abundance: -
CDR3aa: CAISESAGTYEQYF
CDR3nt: TGTGCCATCAGTGAGTCTGCAGGGACCTACGAGCAGTACTTC

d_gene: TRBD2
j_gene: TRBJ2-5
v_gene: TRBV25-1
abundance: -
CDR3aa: CASGPSGLAQETQYF
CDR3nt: TGTGCCAGCGGACCTTCAGGACTAGCGCAAGAGACCCAGTACTTC

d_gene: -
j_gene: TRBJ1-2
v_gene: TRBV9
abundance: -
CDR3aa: CASSPRTANYGYTF
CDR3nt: TGTGCCAGCAGCCCCCGGACAGCTAACTATGGCTACACCTTC

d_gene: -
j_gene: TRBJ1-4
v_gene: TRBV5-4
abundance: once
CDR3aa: CASSLDRTNEKLFF
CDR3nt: TGTGCCAGCAGCTTGGATAGAACTAATGAAAAACTGTTTTTT

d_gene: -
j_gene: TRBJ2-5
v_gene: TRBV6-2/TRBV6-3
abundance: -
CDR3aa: CASSYSLADQETQYF
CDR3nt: TGTGCCAGCAGTTACTCATTGGCAGATCAAGAGACCCAGTACTTC

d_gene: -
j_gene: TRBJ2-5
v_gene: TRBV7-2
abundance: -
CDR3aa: CASSLEQAQETQYF
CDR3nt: TGTGCCAGCAGCTTAGAGCAGGCCCAAGAGACCCAGTACTTC

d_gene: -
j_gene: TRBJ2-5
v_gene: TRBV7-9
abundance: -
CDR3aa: CASSLGSYLQETQYF
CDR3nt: TGTGCCAGCAGCTTAGGAAGCTACCTCCAAGAGACCCAGTACTTC

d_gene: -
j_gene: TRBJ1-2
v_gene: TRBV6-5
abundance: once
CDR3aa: CASSYDSRVNGYTF
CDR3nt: TGTGCCAGCAGTTACGACTCACGGGTTAATGGCTACACCTTC

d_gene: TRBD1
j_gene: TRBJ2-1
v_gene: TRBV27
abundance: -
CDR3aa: CASSFDHRGKQFF
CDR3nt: TGTGCCAGCAGTTTTGACCACAGGGGTAAGCAGTTCTTC

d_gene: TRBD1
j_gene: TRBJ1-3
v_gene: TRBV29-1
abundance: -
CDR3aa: CSVGDSSGNTIYF
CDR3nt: TGCAGCGTTGGGGACAGCTCTGGAAACACCATATATTTT

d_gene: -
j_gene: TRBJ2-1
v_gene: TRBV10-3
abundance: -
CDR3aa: CAISAGNEQFF
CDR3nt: TGTGCCATCTCAGCGGGCAATGAGCAGTTCTTC

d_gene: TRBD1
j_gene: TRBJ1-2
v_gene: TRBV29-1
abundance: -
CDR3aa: CSVVETGNHYGYTF
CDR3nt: TGCAGCGTTGTGGAGACAGGGAATCACTATGGCTACACCTTC

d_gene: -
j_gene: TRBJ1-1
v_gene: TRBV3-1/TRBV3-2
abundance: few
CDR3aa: CASSQGLNSGEAFF
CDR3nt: TGTGCCAGCAGCCAAGGGTTGAACAGCGGTGAAGCTTTCTTT

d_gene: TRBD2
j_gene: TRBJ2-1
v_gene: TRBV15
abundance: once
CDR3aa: CATSRGLAGVGEQFF
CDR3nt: TGTGCCACCAGCAGGGGACTAGCGGGAGTCGGTGAGCAGTTCTTC

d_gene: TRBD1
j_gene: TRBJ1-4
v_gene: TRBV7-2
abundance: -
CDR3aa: CASSPQGFTEKLFF
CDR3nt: TGTGCCAGCAGCCCACAGGGGTTTACTGAAAAACTGTTTTTT

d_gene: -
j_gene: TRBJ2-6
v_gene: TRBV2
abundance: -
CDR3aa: CASNVAPGANVLTF
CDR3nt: TGTGCCAGCAACGTAGCCCCCGGGGCCAACGTCCTGACTTTC

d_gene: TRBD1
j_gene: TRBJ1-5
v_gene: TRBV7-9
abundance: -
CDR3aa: CASSRGQLNNQPQHF
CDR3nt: TGTGCCAGCAGCCGGGGACAGTTAAATAATCAGCCCCAGCATTTT

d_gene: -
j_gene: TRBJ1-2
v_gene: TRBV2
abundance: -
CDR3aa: CASRVDYGYTF
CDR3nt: TGTGCCAGCAGGGTAGACTATGGCTACACCTTC

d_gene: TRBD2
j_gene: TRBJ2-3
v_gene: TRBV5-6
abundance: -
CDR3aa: CASSPRGVLAGRTDTQYF
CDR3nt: TGTGCCAGCAGCCCCCGGGGGGTACTAGCGGGCCGCACAGATACGCAGTATTTT

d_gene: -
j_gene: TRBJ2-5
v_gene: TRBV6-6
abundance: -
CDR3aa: CASRFQGTYQETQYF
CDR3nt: TGTGCCAGCAGATTTCAGGGGACGTACCAAGAGACCCAGTACTTC

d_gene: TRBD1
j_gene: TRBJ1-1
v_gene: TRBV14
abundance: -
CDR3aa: CASSRFQGAIAEAFF
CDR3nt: TGTGCCAGCAGCCGGTTTCAGGGGGCAATCGCTGAAGCTTTCTTT

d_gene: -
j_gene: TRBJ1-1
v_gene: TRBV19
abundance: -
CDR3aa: CASSIYTGTEAFF
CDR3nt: TGTGCCAGTAGTATATACACAGGGACTGAAGCTTTCTTT

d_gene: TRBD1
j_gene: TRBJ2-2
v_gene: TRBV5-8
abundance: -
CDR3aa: CASSSNRGSYTGELFF
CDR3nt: TGTGCCAGCAGCTCCAACAGGGGGAGTTACACCGGGGAGCTGTTTTTT

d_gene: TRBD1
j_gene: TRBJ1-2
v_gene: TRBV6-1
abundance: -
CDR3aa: CASSETALGQGRYGYTF
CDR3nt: TGTGCCAGCAGTGAAACCGCCCTTGGACAGGGGCGCTATGGCTACACCTTC

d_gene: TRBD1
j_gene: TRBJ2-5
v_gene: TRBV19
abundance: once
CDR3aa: CASSPGQRETQYF
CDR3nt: TGTGCCAGTAGCCCGGGACAGAGAGAGACCCAGTACTTC

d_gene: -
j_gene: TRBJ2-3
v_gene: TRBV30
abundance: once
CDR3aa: CAWSVQRGGSDTQYF
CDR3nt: TGTGCCTGGAGTGTACAAAGGGGGGGGTCAGATACGCAGTATTTT

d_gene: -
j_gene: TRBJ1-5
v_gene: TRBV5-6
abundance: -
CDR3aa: CASSLTFQGRHNQPQHF
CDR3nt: TGTGCCAGCAGCTTGACCTTCCAGGGCAGGCACAATCAGCCCCAGCATTTT

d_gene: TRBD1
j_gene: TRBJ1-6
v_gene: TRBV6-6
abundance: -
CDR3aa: CASGQGASPLHF
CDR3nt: TGTGCCAGCGGACAGGGGGCATCACCCCTCCACTTT

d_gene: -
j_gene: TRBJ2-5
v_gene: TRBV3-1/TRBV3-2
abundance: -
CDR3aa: CASSDVLHQETQYF
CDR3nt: TGTGCCAGCAGCGACGTACTACACCAAGAGACCCAGTACTTC

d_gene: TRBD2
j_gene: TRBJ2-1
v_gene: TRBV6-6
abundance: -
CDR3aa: CASSLANSGTEQFF
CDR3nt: TGTGCCAGCAGTTTGGCAAATAGCGGGACTGAGCAGTTCTTC

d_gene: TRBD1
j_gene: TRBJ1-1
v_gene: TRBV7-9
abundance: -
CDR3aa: CASSRTGGWANTEAFF
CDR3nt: TGTGCCAGCAGCCGGACAGGGGGCTGGGCGAACACTGAAGCTTTCTTT

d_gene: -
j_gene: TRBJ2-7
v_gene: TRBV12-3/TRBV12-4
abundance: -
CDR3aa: CASSLGQIYEQYF
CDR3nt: TGTGCCAGCAGTTTGGGGCAGATCTACGAGCAGTACTTC

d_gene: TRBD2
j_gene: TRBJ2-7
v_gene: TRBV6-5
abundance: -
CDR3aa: CASRRGGATYEQYF
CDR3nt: TGTGCCAGCAGGCGGGGGGGAGCGACCTACGAGCAGTACTTC

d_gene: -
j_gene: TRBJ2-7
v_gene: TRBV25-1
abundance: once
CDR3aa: CASSAHRGGYYEQYF
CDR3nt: TGTGCCAGCAGTGCCCACAGGGGAGGCTACTACGAGCAGTACTTC

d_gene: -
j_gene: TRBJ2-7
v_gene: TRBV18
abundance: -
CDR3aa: CASSPDSTHEQYF
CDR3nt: TGTGCCAGCTCACCGGACTCTACCCACGAGCAGTACTTC

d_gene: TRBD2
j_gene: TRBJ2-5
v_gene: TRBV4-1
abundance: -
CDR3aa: CASSQDLTSGGALVNQETQYF
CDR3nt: TGCGCCAGCAGCCAAGATTTGACTAGCGGGGGGGCCTTGGTCAACCAAGAGACCCAGTACTTC

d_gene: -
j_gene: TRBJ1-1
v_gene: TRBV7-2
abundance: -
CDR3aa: CASTPQGGSTEAFF
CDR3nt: TGTGCCAGCACCCCACAGGGAGGGAGCACTGAAGCTTTCTTT

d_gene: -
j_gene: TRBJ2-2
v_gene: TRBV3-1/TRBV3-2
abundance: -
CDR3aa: CASGSLAGATGELFF
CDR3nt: TGTGCCAGCGGTTCTCTCGCGGGGGCGACCGGGGAGCTGTTTTTT

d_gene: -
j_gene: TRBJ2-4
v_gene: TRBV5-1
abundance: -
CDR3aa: CASSLDGQTKNIQYF
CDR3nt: TGCGCCAGCAGCTTGGACGGACAGACTAAAAACATTCAGTACTTC

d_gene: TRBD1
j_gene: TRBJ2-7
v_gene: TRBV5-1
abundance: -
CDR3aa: CASSPTGGGYEQYF
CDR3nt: TGCGCCAGCAGCCCTACAGGGGGCGGATACGAGCAGTACTTC

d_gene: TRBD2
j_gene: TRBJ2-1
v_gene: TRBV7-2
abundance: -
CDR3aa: CASSLQLAGGSYNEQFF
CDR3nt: TGTGCCAGCAGCCTACAACTAGCGGGAGGCTCCTACAATGAGCAGTTCTTC

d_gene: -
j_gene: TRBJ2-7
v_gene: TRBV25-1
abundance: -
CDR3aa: CASSEWSRDEQYF
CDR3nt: TGTGCCAGCAGTGAATGGAGCCGGGACGAGCAGTACTTC

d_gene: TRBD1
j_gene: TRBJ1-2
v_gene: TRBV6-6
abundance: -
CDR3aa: CASSWGQGHGYTF
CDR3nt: TGTGCCAGCAGTTGGGGACAGGGACATGGCTACACCTTC

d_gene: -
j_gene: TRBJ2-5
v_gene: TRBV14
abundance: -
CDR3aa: CASSPLQGETQYF
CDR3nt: TGTGCCAGCAGCCCGCTGCAGGGAGAGACCCAGTACTTC

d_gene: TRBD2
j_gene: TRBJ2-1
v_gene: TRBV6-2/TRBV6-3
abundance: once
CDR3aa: CASSLTTSGRDEQFF
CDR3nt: TGTGCCAGCAGCCTTACGACTAGCGGGAGGGATGAGCAGTTCTTC

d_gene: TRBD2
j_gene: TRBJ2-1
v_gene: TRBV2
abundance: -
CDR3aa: CASSVGAGLAYNEQFF
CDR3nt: TGTGCCAGCAGTGTAGGAGCGGGGTTAGCCTACAATGAGCAGTTCTTC

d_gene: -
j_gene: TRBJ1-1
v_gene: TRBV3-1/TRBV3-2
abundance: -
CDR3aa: CASSPHSGGTEAFF
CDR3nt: TGTGCCAGCAGCCCCCACTCTGGCGGAACTGAAGCTTTCTTT

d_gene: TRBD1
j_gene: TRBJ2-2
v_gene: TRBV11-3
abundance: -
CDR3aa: CASSLEGDRAELFF
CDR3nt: TGTGCCAGCAGCTTAGAGGGGGACAGAGCGGAGCTGTTTTTT

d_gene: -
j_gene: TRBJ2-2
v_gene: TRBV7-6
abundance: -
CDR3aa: CASSLALRENTGELFF
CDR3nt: TGTGCCAGCAGCTTAGCGCTCAGGGAGAACACCGGGGAGCTGTTTTTT

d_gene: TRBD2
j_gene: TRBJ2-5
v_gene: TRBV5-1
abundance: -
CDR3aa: CASSDGGVETQYF
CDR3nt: TGCGCCAGCAGCGACGGGGGGGTAGAGACCCAGTACTTC

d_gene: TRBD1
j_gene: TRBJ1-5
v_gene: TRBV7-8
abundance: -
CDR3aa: CASSSRLQGAVQPQHF
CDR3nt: TGTGCCAGCAGCTCGCGGCTACAGGGGGCAGTTCAGCCCCAGCATTTT

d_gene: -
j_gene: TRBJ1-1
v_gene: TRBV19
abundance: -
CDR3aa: CATSPGYSTEAFF
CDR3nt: TGTGCCACCTCTCCGGGGTATAGCACTGAAGCTTTCTTT